This note documents a single TCR beta chain sequence. Vbeta (60) and Jbeta (13) primers were used in the PCR. The repertoire was sequenced with immunoSEQ multiplex PCR; TCRdb's copy has only in-frame clones and lacks some. This table holds 150,000 or so clones, nearly 80% found once. The entry originates in a study of cytomegalovirus exposure and HLA in healthy donors. CDR3 size: 15 residues. V shed 1 base and J shed 7 bases, with 14 bases lying between them. Germline V gives CDR1 SGHTA, CDR2 FQGNSA. The TCR comes from a woman in her thirties or forties in good health and CMV-seronegative. The V call is TRBV7-2, the J call TRBJ2-1, with D tentatively TRBD2 (6 bases). The specimen sequenced was PBMCs. Written as DNA, the CDR3 is TGTGCCAGCAGCTTAGGATACGGGAGAATGAATGAGCAGTTCTTC. Its translation is CASSLGYGRMNEQFF.